The rows below give T cell receptor beta chains drawn from one sample of a study of blood T cell repertoires in COVID-19. Assay: immunoSEQ multiplex PCR; the TCRdb copy retains only in-frame clones and omits some. The repertoire consists of about 170,000 clones, with roughly 84% occurring once and the leading ten covering roughly a tenth. The sample comprised peripheral blood. The receptors stem from a woman of 80 years or more with active or convalescent COVID-19. The CDR3 runs from the conserved cysteine through the conserved F or W. Fields, in order: V gene, J gene, CDR3 protein.

V: TRBV6-6; J: TRBJ1-1; CDR3: CASRQEGNTEAFF
V: TRBV13; J: TRBJ2-7; CDR3: CASSSERGRAIFYEQYF
V: TRBV28; J: TRBJ1-2; CDR3: CASSRQELMSYGYTF
V: TRBV9; J: TRBJ2-1; CDR3: CASSRTGQGAPNEQFF
V: TRBV16; J: TRBJ2-1; CDR3: CASSPVSVAGNEQFF
V: TRBV12-3/TRBV12-4; J: TRBJ1-3; CDR3: CASSLGAPIYF
V: TRBV6-1; J: TRBJ2-5; CDR3: CASSVDPGLAGEATQYF
V: TRBV5-4; J: TRBJ2-2; CDR3: CASSVGGTTNTGELFF
V: TRBV11-2; J: TRBJ1-2; CDR3: CASSLVGGNYGYTF
V: TRBV9; J: TRBJ1-1; CDR3: CASSVVGGRDTEAFF
V: TRBV19; J: TRBJ2-1; CDR3: CASSIALAGGFGNEQFF
V: TRBV10-3; J: TRBJ1-4; CDR3: CAISERDRTNEKLFF
V: TRBV3-1/TRBV3-2; J: TRBJ2-7; CDR3: CASSPDSVRYEQYF
V: TRBV5-5; J: TRBJ2-1; CDR3: CASSSPGGGEQFF
V: TRBV7-2; J: TRBJ2-1; CDR3: CASSFSGTGYNEQFF
V: TRBV4-1; J: TRBJ2-1; CDR3: CASSQDLATSSYNEQFF
V: TRBV28; J: TRBJ2-3; CDR3: CASSEAAGAGITNTQYF
V: TRBV19; J: TRBJ1-1; CDR3: CASSLQGGNTEAFF
V: TRBV6-2/TRBV6-3; J: TRBJ2-7; CDR3: CASSRGLGGEQYF
V: TRBV7-3; J: TRBJ1-1; CDR3: CASSQRPGHEAFF
V: TRBV10-1; J: TRBJ2-5; CDR3: CASQGAQETQYF
V: TRBV4-2; J: TRBJ1-2; CDR3: CASSQDDRSMRKGYTF
V: TRBV2; J: TRBJ1-1; CDR3: CASRRTGATEAFF
V: TRBV4-2; J: TRBJ2-5; CDR3: CASSLTTGGFGETQYF
V: TRBV5-1; J: TRBJ1-3; CDR3: CASSEQGSGNTIYF
V: TRBV11-1; J: TRBJ2-1; CDR3: CASSLERRERQFF
V: TRBV19; J: TRBJ2-7; CDR3: CASSPQDSYYEQYF
V: TRBV29-1; J: TRBJ2-1; CDR3: CSVEVPDSATYNEQFF
V: TRBV19; J: TRBJ1-4; CDR3: CASSIGGQVVNEKLFF
V: TRBV18; J: TRBJ2-7; CDR3: CASSTGISDEQYF
V: TRBV5-8; J: TRBJ1-3; CDR3: CASSLYYLSRQGSGNTIYF
V: TRBV6-5; J: TRBJ2-1; CDR3: CASTGGRRNEQFF
V: TRBV10-3; J: TRBJ1-1; CDR3: CAISVSPEGAITEAFF
V: TRBV18; J: TRBJ2-3; CDR3: CASSRTGVTDTQYF
V: TRBV7-3; J: TRBJ2-1; CDR3: CASSPGLSYNEQFF
V: TRBV12-3/TRBV12-4; J: TRBJ1-5; CDR3: CASSLSGEQPQHF
V: TRBV9; J: TRBJ2-7; CDR3: CASSVGREGHGEQYF
V: TRBV29-1; J: TRBJ1-2; CDR3: CSVSAGYGYTF
V: TRBV6-4; J: TRBJ2-1; CDR3: CASSDGQGGHHEQFF